These T cell receptor beta chains were read from a single sample in a study of T cells after yellow fever vaccination. TCRdb passed the 5' RACE reads through MiXCR, listing each CDR3 protein once. The data show approximately 110,000 distinct CDR3 sequences, with nearly 7.5% seen just once and roughly 2.5% held by the top ten. Sequencing used CD4+ T cells sorted from PBMCs, obtained 10 to 11 days after the first yellow fever vaccination. These TCRs come from a man aged 18-30 years who received the YFV17D yellow fever vaccine. Both conserved end residues are part of each CDR3. The order of the fields is J gene, clone size, V gene, D gene, CDR3 DNA, CDR3 protein. A D gene is named only where the DNA matches it firmly. Size is stated for part of the rows, as once, few or many counts, or as a class when the clone is expanded.

TRBJ1-2	many	TRBV7-2	.	TGTGCCAGCAGCTTAGAAGCTAATATTGGCTACACCTTC	CASSLEANIGYTF
TRBJ1-2	many	TRBV9	TRBD1	TGTGCCAGCAGCGGACAGGGCCGCCGTGACTATGGCTACACCTTC	CASSGQGRRDYGYTF
TRBJ2-7	many	TRBV7-2	.	TGTGCCAGCAGCTTAGTTGCGGTGGACTCCTACGAGCAGTACTTC	CASSLVAVDSYEQYF
TRBJ1-6	few	TRBV7-2	.	TGTGCCAGCAGCCGATACTGGTCTTCACCCCTCCACTTT	CASSRYWSSPLHF
TRBJ1-1	many	TRBV20-1	.	TGCAGTGCTAGAGATCCCACCTCCACTGAAGCTTTCTTT	CSARDPTSTEAFF
TRBJ1-1	few	TRBV2	.	TGTGCCAGCAGTGAAGACACTGAAGCTTTCTTT	CASSEDTEAFF
TRBJ2-1	many	TRBV12-3/TRBV12-4	TRBD2	TGTGCCAGCAGTTTTTTACTAGCGGGGGGGAGAGAGCAGTTCTTC	CASSFLLAGGREQFF
TRBJ2-1	many	TRBV7-2	.	TGTGCCAGCAGCACCAACTCGGGGCCATTCTCCTACAATGAGCAGTTCTTC	CASSTNSGPFSYNEQFF
TRBJ2-7	many	TRBV20-1	.	TGCAGTGCTGAGGGGGGAGTCTACGAGCAGTACTTC	CSAEGGVYEQYF
TRBJ2-5	many	TRBV11-1	TRBD1	TGTGCCAGCAGCTGGTCCGGGACAGGGAAAGAGACCCAGTACTTC	CASSWSGTGKETQYF
TRBJ2-1	.	TRBV6-5	TRBD2	TGTGCCAGCAGAAGCACCACCCCGGGACTAGGGAATGAGCAGTTCTTC	CASRSTTPGLGNEQFF
TRBJ2-6	many	TRBV12-3/TRBV12-4	.	TGTGCCAGCAGTATCCATAGCTCTGGGGCCAACGTCCTGACTTTC	CASSIHSSGANVLTF
TRBJ1-6	many	TRBV6-5	.	TGTGCCAGCAGTTACTCGAGGTTCTCACCCCTCCACTTT	CASSYSRFSPLHF
TRBJ2-3	many	TRBV12-3/TRBV12-4	.	TGTGCCAGCGGACTACAGGGTGTGCAAACAGATACGCAGTATTTT	CASGLQGVQTDTQYF
TRBJ2-3	many	TRBV6-6	.	TGTGCCAGCACCCCTTGGGGCGATACGCAGTATTTT	CASTPWGDTQYF
TRBJ2-1	many	TRBV5-1	TRBD2	TGCGCCAGCAGCTTTTCTAGCGGGGGGACGTCCTACAATGAGCAGTTCTTC	CASSFSSGGTSYNEQFF
TRBJ1-5	few	TRBV4-2	.	TGTGCCAGCAGCCAAGATCCAGGGAATCAGCCCCAGCATTTT	CASSQDPGNQPQHF
TRBJ2-2	many	TRBV19	.	TGTGCCAGTAGTATTAGGGAAGGGGAGCTGTTTTTT	CASSIREGELFF
TRBJ2-5	many	TRBV11-2	TRBD1	TGTGCCAGCAGCTTGAGGGGGCTTGAGACCCAGTACTTC	CASSLRGLETQYF
TRBJ2-1	many	TRBV5-1	TRBD1	TGCGCCAGCAGCTTCCCGGGACAGGGTTTAGATGAGCAGTTCTTC	CASSFPGQGLDEQFF
TRBJ1-2	many	TRBV4-1	TRBD1	TGCGCCAGCAGCCTTGCCGGGACAGGGGGCTTGATCTATGGCTACACCTTC	CASSLAGTGGLIYGYTF
TRBJ2-1	many	TRBV7-9	.	TGTGCCAGCAGTCACAGACCGGACAGCTCCTACAATGAGCAGTTCTTC	CASSHRPDSSYNEQFF
TRBJ2-1	many	TRBV5-1	TRBD2	TGCGCCAGCAGCTTGGTGGCTAGCGGGGGATACAATGAGCAGTTCTTC	CASSLVASGGYNEQFF
TRBJ2-6	.	TRBV2	.	TGTGCCAGCTCCGCCCCAGGGCGCTCTGGGGCCAACGTCCTGACTTTC	CASSAPGRSGANVLTF
TRBJ2-1	.	TRBV20-1	.	TGCAGTGCCTCGGGACCACGATACCGGCAGTTCTTC	CSASGPRYRQFF
TRBJ2-5	many	TRBV5-1	.	TGCGCCAGCAGCCCCGGGACACAAAAGGGGGAGACCCAGTACTTC	CASSPGTQKGETQYF
TRBJ2-3	many	TRBV11-2	.	TGTGCCAGCAGCTCCACGCGAGGTCGTGGCACAGATACGCAGTATTTT	CASSSTRGRGTDTQYF
TRBJ1-4	many	TRBV5-1	.	TGCGCCAGCAGCTTGGCCCCCACAGGCCCGTATGAAAAACTGTTTTTT	CASSLAPTGPYEKLFF
TRBJ1-6	many	TRBV5-1	.	TGCGCCAGCGGCCAACCCGGTGACTCACCCCTCCACTTT	CASGQPGDSPLHF
TRBJ2-7	many	TRBV20-1	.	TGCAGTGCTAGAGATCCGGTCTCCGGAGGAAGCGAGCAGTACTTC	CSARDPVSGGSEQYF
TRBJ1-2	many	TRBV30	.	TGTGCCTGGAGCCCAGGGTATGGCTACACCTTC	CAWSPGYGYTF
TRBJ1-1	.	TRBV3-1	TRBD1	TGTGCCAGCAGCTGGCGCGGACAGGGGATTACTGAAGCTTTCTTT	CASSWRGQGITEAFF
TRBJ2-3	many	TRBV6-2/TRBV6-3	.	TGTGCCAGCAGTTACCCTCAGTTTGGCACAGATACGCAGTATTTT	CASSYPQFGTDTQYF
TRBJ2-3	many	TRBV5-1	TRBD2	TGCGCCAGCAGCTTGTCTAGCGGGGGGGATACGCAGTATTTT	CASSLSSGGDTQYF
TRBJ1-2	few	TRBV5-4	TRBD1	TGTGCCAGCAGCTTGGTAGGGGGCAATGGCTACACCTTC	CASSLVGGNGYTF
TRBJ1-6	few	TRBV13	.	TGTGCCAGCAGCTTAGGGGGGGTAAGTTCACCCCTCCACTTT	CASSLGGVSSPLHF
TRBJ1-2	few	TRBV4-3	.	TGCGCCAGCAGCCAAAGTCAGTCGTCCTATGGCTACACCTTC	CASSQSQSSYGYTF
TRBJ2-2	many	TRBV5-1	.	TGCGCCAGCAGCCCGGACACCGTGGGAGGGGAGCTGTTTTTT	CASSPDTVGGELFF
TRBJ2-3	many	TRBV24-1	TRBD2	TGTGCCACCAGTGATTCGGGACTAGCGAACACAGATACGCAGTATTTT	CATSDSGLANTDTQYF
TRBJ1-1	many	TRBV7-2	.	TGTGCCAGCAGCTTAGTAGAGACCACTGAAGCTTTCTTT	CASSLVETTEAFF